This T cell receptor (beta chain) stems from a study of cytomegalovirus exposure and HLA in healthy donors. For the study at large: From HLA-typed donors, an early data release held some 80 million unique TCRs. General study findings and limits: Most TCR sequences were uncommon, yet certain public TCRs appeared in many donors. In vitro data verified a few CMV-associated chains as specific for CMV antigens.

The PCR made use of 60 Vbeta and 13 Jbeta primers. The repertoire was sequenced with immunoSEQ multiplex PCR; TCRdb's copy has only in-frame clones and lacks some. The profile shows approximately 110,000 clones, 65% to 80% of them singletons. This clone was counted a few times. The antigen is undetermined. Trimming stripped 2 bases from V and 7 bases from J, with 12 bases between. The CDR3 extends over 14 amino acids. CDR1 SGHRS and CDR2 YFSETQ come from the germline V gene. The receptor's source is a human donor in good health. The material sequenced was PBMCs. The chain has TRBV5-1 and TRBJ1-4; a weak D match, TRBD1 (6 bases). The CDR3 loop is CASSLQGTGEKLFF. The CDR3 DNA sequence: TGCGCCAGCAGCTTACAGGGAACGGGTGAAAAACTGTTTTTT. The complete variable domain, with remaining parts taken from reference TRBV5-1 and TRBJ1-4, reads KAGVTQTPRYLIKTRGQQVTLSCSPISGHRSVSWYQQTPGQGLQFLFEYFSETQRNKGNFPGRFSGRQFSNSRSEMNVSTLELGDSALYLCASSLQGTGEKLFFGSGTQLSVL.